The following is a T cell receptor (beta chain) sequence with its context. What it binds is not known. This sample was included in a study of shared clonotypes between healthy human individuals. Whole-study findings and limits: Only blood was sampled, and tissue TCR repertoires likely differ from blood ones.

The authors' processing: Junction-only immunoSEQ sequences carried no quality scores, so filtering differed. Here immunoSEQ multiplex PCR was the method, and the copy in TCRdb shows in-frame clones only, minus some. V and J calls and clone size are given by that table; D and trimming were obtained from the DNA. The sample lists about 1.5 million clones; roughly 96% were seen once. Trimming pared 2 bases from V and 2 bases from J, leaving 9 bases between. This CDR3 has 14 residues. Germline assignment: CDR1 MGHDK and CDR2 SYGVNS. The source of this sequence is a man aged 30-40 years in good health. The genes are TRBV25-1 and TRBJ2-5; D is undetermined. The sample consisted of naive CD4+ T cells sorted from blood. Subset described: CD45RA+ positively selected. Here the CDR3 reads CASSEAGRQETQYF. The CDR3 DNA sequence: TGTGCCAGCAGTGAAGCCGGCAGACAAGAGACCCAGTACTTC.